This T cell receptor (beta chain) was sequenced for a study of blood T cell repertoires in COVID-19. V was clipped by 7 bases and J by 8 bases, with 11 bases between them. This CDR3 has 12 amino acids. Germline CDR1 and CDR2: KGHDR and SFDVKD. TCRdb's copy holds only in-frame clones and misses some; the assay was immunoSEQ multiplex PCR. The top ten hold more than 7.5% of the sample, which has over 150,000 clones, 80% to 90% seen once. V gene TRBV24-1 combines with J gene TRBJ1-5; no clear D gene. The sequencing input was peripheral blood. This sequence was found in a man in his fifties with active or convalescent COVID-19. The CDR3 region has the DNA TGTGCCACCAGCGTCCCCGGTGAGCCCCAGCATTTT. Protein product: CATSVPGEPQHF.